This TCR beta chain was recorded in a study of T cell responses to AZD1222 COVID-19 vaccine. Study-level findings and limits: Donors skewed white British and female; clonal diversity was possibly underestimated.

This table comes from immunoSEQ multiplex PCR, and its TCRdb copy is limited to in-frame clones, with some not included. The sample contains approximately 150,000 clones, around 92% of which appear only once. Unmatched junction bases numbered 11, after V lost 6 bases and J lost 0 bases. Looked up from germline, CDR1 is MDHEN and CDR2 is SYDVKM. The CDR3 has 17 residues. Notes on this clone: What it binds is unknown.

The specimen comprised peripheral blood, sampled on day 0 of MenACWY control vaccination. The V and J genes are TRBV28 and TRBJ2-7; 10 nucleotides align to TRBD2. The TCR originated in an adult in good health. In nucleotides, the CDR3 is TGTGCCAGCAGCCTCCCCGGACTAGCGGAGCGCTCCTACGAGCAGTACTTC. Amino acids: CASSLPGLAERSYEQYF.